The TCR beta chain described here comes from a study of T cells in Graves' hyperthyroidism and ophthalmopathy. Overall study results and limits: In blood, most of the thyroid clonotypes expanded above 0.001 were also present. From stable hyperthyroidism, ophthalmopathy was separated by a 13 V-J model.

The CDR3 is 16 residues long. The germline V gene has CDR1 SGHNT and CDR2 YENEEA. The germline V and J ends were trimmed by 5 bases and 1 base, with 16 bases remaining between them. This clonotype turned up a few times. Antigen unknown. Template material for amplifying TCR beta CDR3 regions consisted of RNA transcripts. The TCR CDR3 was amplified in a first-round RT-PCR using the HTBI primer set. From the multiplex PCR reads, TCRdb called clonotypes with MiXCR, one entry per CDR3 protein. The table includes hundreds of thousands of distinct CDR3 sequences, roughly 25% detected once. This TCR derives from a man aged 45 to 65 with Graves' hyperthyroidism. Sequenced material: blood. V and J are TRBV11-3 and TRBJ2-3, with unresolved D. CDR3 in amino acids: CASSPYVGRGTDTQYF. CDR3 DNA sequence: TGTGCCAGCAGCCCTTACGTAGGACGGGGCACAGATACGCAGTATTTT.